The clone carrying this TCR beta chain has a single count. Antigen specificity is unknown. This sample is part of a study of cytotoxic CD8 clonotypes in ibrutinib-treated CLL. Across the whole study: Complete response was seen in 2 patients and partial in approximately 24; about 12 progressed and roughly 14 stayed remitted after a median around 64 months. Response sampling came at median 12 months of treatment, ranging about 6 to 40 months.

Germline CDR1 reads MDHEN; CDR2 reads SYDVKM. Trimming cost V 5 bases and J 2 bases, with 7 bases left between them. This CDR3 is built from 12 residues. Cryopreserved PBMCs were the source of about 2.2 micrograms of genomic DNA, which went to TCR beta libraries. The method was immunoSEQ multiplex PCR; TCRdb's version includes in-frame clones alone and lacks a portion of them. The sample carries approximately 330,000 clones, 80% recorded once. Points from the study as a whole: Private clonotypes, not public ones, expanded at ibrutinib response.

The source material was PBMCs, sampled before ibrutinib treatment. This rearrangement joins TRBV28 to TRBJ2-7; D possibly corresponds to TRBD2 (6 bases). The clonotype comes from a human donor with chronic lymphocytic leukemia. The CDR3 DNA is TGTGCCAGCAGTGGGACTGCCTACGAGCAGTACTTC. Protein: CASSGTAYEQYF.